This TCR beta chain was obtained from a study of T-cell reconstitution after alpha-beta-depleted transplantation in children. Unique molecular identifiers were used in preparing the TCRbeta library. TCRdb reprocessed the PCR reads via MiXCR and lists one record per CDR3 protein. The table has a few hundred thousand distinct CDR3 sequences, 25% to 30% seen once. This clonotype was seen only a few times. Germline V gene data show CDR1 as MNHNS and CDR2 as SASEGT. Between the trimmed V and J ends, which lost 6 bases and 0 bases, there was a span of 13 bases. The CDR3 is made up of 15 amino acids. The material was PBMCs, obtained before TCRalphabeta/CD19-depleted stem cell transplant. The J gene is TRBJ2-3, the V gene TRBV6-1, with D hard to call. The clonotype comes from a boy under three years old with Wiskott-Aldrich syndrome, due to receive a stem cell transplant. The CDR3 protein is CASRVDPSSTDTQYF. In DNA form, the CDR3 reads TGTGCCAGCAGAGTCGACCCCTCTAGCACAGATACGCAGTATTTT.